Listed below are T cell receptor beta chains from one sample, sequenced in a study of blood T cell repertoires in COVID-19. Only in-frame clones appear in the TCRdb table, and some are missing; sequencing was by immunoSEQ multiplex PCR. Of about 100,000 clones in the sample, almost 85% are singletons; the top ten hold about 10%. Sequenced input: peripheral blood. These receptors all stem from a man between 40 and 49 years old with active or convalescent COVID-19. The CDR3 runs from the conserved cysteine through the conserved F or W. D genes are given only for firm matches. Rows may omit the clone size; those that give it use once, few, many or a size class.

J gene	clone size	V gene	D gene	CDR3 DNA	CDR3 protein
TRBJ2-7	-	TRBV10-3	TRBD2	TGTGCCATCAGCCCCTCCGGGGCGGGGGGGTGGTACGAGCAGTACTTC	CAISPSGAGGWYEQYF
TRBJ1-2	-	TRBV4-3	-	TGCGCCAGCAGCCAAGATTTAGGAACAGGTGGCTACACCTTC	CASSQDLGTGGYTF
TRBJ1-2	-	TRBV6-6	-	TGTGCCAGCAGGGACAGAAACTATGGCTACACCTTC	CASRDRNYGYTF
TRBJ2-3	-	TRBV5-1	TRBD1	TGCGCCAGCAGCCAGGGACAGTTCACAGATACGCAGTATTTT	CASSQGQFTDTQYF
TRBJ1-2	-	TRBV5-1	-	TGCGCCAGCAGCTTAACAGGGTTGGTGGACTATGGCTACACCTTC	CASSLTGLVDYGYTF
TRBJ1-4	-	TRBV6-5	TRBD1	TGTGCCAGCAGACAGAACAGGGGGAGAGAAAAACTGTTTTTT	CASRQNRGREKLFF
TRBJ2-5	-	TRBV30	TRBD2	TGTGCCTGGAGTGCCCAGCGGGGGTGGCAAGAAGAGACCCAGTACTTC	CAWSAQRGWQEETQYF
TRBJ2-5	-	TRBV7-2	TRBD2	TGTGCCAGCAGCCCCTACGGGACTAGCGGGGGAAAGACCCAGTACTTC	CASSPYGTSGGKTQYF
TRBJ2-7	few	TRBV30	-	TGTGCCTGGAGTGTAGAAGGGGGTTCCTACGAGCAGTACTTC	CAWSVEGGSYEQYF
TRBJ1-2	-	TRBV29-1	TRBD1	TGCAGCGTCTCCCAGGGGGCTGGCTACACCTTC	CSVSQGAGYTF
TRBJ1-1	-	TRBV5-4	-	TGTGCCAGCAGCTTGGACACGTACACTGAAGCTTTCTTT	CASSLDTYTEAFF
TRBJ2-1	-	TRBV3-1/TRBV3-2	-	TGTGCCAGCAGCCACCAGACTCCCGGCCAGTTCTTC	CASSHQTPGQFF
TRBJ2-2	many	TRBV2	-	TGTGCCAGCAGTGAAACCCAGGGTTACACCGGGGAGCTGTTTTTT	CASSETQGYTGELFF
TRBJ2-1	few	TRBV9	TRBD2	TGTGCCAGCAGCGTAGGCACTAGCGGGGGGGCTGAGCAGTTCTTC	CASSVGTSGGAEQFF
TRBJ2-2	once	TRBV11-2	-	TGTGCCAGCAGCTGGGGGGTCACCGAGCTGTTTTTT	CASSWGVTELFF
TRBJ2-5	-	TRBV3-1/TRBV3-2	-	TGTGCCCCCGGGTGTCGCCGGGGGACCCAGTACTTC	CAPGCRRGTQYF
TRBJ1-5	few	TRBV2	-	TGTGCCAGCAGAGACAGTAGCAATCAGCCCCAGCATTTT	CASRDSSNQPQHF
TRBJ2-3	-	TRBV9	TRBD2	TGTGCCAGCAGCGTGGGAGGGAATGTAAGATCGGATACGCAGTATTTT	CASSVGGNVRSDTQYF
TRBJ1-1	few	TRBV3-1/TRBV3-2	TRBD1	TGTGCCAGCAGCCAAGGTACAGGGGGCACTGAAGCTTTCTTT	CASSQGTGGTEAFF
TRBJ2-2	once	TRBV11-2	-	TGTGCCAGCAGCCGTGGGTCAGCTCCAGGGACCGGGGAGCTGTTTTTT	CASSRGSAPGTGELFF
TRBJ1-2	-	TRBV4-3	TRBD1	TGCGCCAGCAGCGGACAGGACGATGGCTACACCTTC	CASSGQDDGYTF
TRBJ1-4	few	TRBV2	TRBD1	TGTGCCAGCAGTGGGGGACAGGGGTTTGCGAAGAAACTGTTTTTT	CASSGGQGFAKKLFF
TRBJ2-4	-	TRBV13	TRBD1	TGTGCCAGCAGTCCTCCGGTCCCCGGACAGGAAAACATTCAGTACTTC	CASSPPVPGQENIQYF
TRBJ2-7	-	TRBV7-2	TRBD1	TGTGCCAGCAGCTTAGGGACCGGGACAGGGGGCTACGAGCAGTACTTC	CASSLGTGTGGYEQYF
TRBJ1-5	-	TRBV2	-	TGTGCCAGCAGTGAACCCGGGTTGGGAGTTCGGCCCCAGCATTTT	CASSEPGLGVRPQHF
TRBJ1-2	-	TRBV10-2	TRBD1	TGCGCCAGCCCATCCCGGGTGACAGGGCTTCCCGGCTACACCTTC	CASPSRVTGLPGYTF
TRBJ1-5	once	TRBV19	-	TGTGCCCTCCCTCTCAATCAGCCCCAGCATTTT	CALPLNQPQHF
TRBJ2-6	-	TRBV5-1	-	TGCGCCAGCTCAACGGGATTCTACCTCTCTGGGGCCAACGTCCTGACTTTC	CASSTGFYLSGANVLTF
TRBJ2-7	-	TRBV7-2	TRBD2	TGTGCCAGCAGCGCAGCCGGGACTAGCGGTCTATACGAGCAGTACTTC	CASSAAGTSGLYEQYF
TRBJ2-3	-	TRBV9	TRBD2	TGTGCCAGCAGCGTTCAGCAGGGAGGGGCAGATACGCAGTATTTT	CASSVQQGGADTQYF
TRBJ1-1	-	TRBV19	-	TGTGCCAGTAGTATAGGTGGGACTGATGGGACTGAAGCTTTCTTT	CASSIGGTDGTEAFF
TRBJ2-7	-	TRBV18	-	TGTGCCACCAGGGATACCTACGAGCAGTACTTC	CATRDTYEQYF
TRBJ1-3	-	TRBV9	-	TGTGCCAGCAGCGTACTTCAGGGGACCGGAAACACCATATATTTT	CASSVLQGTGNTIYF
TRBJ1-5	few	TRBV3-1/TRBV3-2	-	TGTGCCAGCAGCCATATGAGGTCGACGGAGCCCCAGCATTTT	CASSHMRSTEPQHF
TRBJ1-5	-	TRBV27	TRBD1	TGTGCCAGCAGCCCTACCGACAGGGGAAGCAATCAGCCCCAGCATTTT	CASSPTDRGSNQPQHF
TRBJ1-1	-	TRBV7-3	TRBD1	TGTGCCAGCAGCTTAAACGGGACAGGCTTT	CASSLNGTGF
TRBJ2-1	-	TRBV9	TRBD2	TGTGCCAGCGCGACTAGCGGGGATCACAATGAGCAGTTCTTC	CASATSGDHNEQFF
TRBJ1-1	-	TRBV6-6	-	TGTGCCAGCAGTACGGGGTGGACGGTTAACACTGAAGCTTTCTTT	CASSTGWTVNTEAFF